This T cell receptor beta chain was sequenced for a study of T cell repertoires and HLA-DP antigens. About the research overall: Alloreactive CD4+ T cells targeted HLA-DP on transduced HeLa. Notes on the study in general: Average cumulative frequency of previously undetected clones was roughly 35% against one allele and less than 60% against the other.

For pre-culture CD4+ samples, the target was 200,000 T cell genomes. TCRdb keeps only in-frame clones here, not all; method: immunoSEQ multiplex PCR. The sample records approximately 110,000 clones, 90% to 95% being singletons. As concerns this clone: Antigen unknown.

The germline V gene encodes CDR1 LNHDA and CDR2 SQIVND (reference sequence). Unmatched junction bases numbered 6, after V lost 1 base and J lost 4 bases. The CDR3 runs to 16 residues. The V gene is TRBV19, the J gene TRBJ2-2, with 7 bases fitting TRBD1. Sequences were obtained from CD4+ T cells from PBMCs. The sequence came from a woman aged 18-29 years in good health and CMV-seronegative. CDR3 in amino acids: CASSIVGRQGTGELFF. The CDR3 nucleotides read TGTGCCAGTAGTATAGTGGGCAGACAGGGCACCGGGGAGCTGTTTTTT. Variable domain in full (rest from reference TRBV19 and TRBJ2-2): DGGITQSPKYLFRKEGQNVTLSCEQNLNHDAMYWYRQDPGQGLRLIYYSQIVNDFQKGDIAEGYSVSREKKESFPLTVTSAQKNPTAFYLCASSIVGRQGTGELFFGEGSRLTVL.